These 14 T cell receptor beta chains share one sample of origin, sequenced in a study of T cells in Graves' hyperthyroidism and ophthalmopathy. There were TCR beta CDR3 regions amplified from RNA transcripts. HTBI primers were the set used in a first-round RT-PCR of the TCR CDR3. Using its own MiXCR run on the multiplex PCR reads, TCRdb lists one record per CDR3 protein. Of hundreds of thousands of distinct CDR3 sequences detected, approximately 13% appear once; the ten largest clones hold under 7%. Material: blood. The receptor source for this set is a woman aged 25 to 39 with Graves' hyperthyroidism that later progressed to Graves' ophthalmopathy.

This clonotype has only one observation. V and J are TRBV27 and TRBJ2-7; D perhaps matches TRBD1 (5 bases). Between the trimmed V and J ends, which lost 4 bases and 9 bases, there was a span of 10 bases. The CDR3 runs 11 residues. Germline V gives CDR1 MNHEY, CDR2 SMNVEV (reference sequence). CDR3 DNA: TGTGCCAGCAGTTCCTCTAGGGGGCAGTACTTC. It codes for CASSSSRGQYF.

This clonotype came up many times. CDR3 coding DNA: TGCAGCGTTGATGCCTACAATGAGCAGTTCTTC. It encodes CSVDAYNEQFF. This chain connects TRBV29-1 to TRBJ2-1; D ambiguous. With 3 bases removed from V and 2 bases from J, the gap between germline ends came to 2 bases. Germline V gene data show CDR1 as SQVTM and CDR2 as ANQGSEA. This CDR3 region has 11 residues.

This clonotype was observed at least ten times. The chain combines TRBV20-1 with TRBJ2-5; the D is unclear. Trimming pared 7 bases from V and 5 bases from J, leaving 11 bases between. This CDR3 has 11 amino acids. Germline V gene data show CDR1 as DFQATT and CDR2 as SNEGSKA (reference sequence). CDR3 nucleotides: TGCAGTGAAGGGATTGGGGAGACCCAGTACTTC. Its protein is CSEGIGETQYF.

There are many counts of this clonotype. V and J are TRBV28 and TRBJ2-5; tentative D call: TRBD1 (5 bases). Looked up from germline, CDR1 is MDHEN and CDR2 is SYDVKM. The germline V and J ends were trimmed by 5 bases and 3 bases, with 10 bases remaining between them. The CDR3 spans 13 residues. CDR3 region: CASSRNRKETQYF. CDR3 nucleotides: TGTGCCAGCAGTCGGAACAGGAAAGAGACCCAGTACTTC.

This clonotype was observed at least ten times. J is TRBJ1-6 and V is TRBV7-8, with D possibly being TRBD1 (5 bases). Trimming pared 1 base from V and 7 bases from J, leaving 14 bases between. The germline gives CDR1 SGHVS, CDR2 FQNEAQ. This CDR3 contains 16 residues. CDR3 sequence (DNA): TGTGCCAGCAGCTTAGGGGTGACAGCTAAAAATTCACCCCTCCACTTT. It encodes CASSLGVTAKNSPLHF.

On this clonotype itself: This may come from a read error, since a much larger clone is one base off. The chain couples TRBV12-3 or TRBV12-4 to TRBJ2-3; maybe TRBD2 (6 bases). The CDR3 consists of 13 residues. CDR3: CAGSRGTTDTQYF. CDR3 coding DNA: TGTGCCGGCAGTCGCGGGACCACAGATACGCAGTATTTT.

The chain couples TRBV15 to TRBJ1-1; no definite D call. Germline CDR1 LNHNV, CDR2 YYDKDF (reference sequence). V lost 0 bases to trimming and J lost 5 bases, with 7 bases between them. This CDR3 is built from 13 residues. The CDR3 loop is CATSRDLPTEAFF. As DNA, the CDR3 is TGTGCCACCAGCAGAGACCTACCGACTGAAGCTTTCTTT.

There are a few counts of this clonotype. The chain combines TRBV9 with TRBJ2-3; 8 bases are a match to TRBD2. The germline V gene has CDR1 SGDLS and CDR2 YYNGEE. CDR3 length: 17 amino acids. V was pared by 4 bases and J by 3 bases, with 13 bases of the junction left unmatched. The CDR3 DNA reads TGTGCCAGCAGCTCCCCCTCGGGGGGGCGCATGACAGATACGCAGTATTTT. It translates to CASSSPSGGRMTDTQYF.

There are many counts of this clonotype. The chain is built from TRBV20-1 and TRBJ2-1, with 9 bases identical to TRBD2. Germline V gives CDR1 DFQATT, CDR2 SNEGSKA (reference sequence). J was trimmed by 3 bases and V by 6 bases; bases with no gene match: 6. The CDR3 sequence is 14 residues long. The CDR3 coding sequence is TGCAGTGCGGTGGTAGCGGGAGACTACAATGAGCAGTTCTTC. Translated, it gives CSAVVAGDYNEQFF.

In this sample, this clonotype turned up many times. V is TRBV28 and J is TRBJ2-7; possibly TRBD2 for D (6 bases). The ends were cut back, 3 bases at V and 3 bases at J, with 15 bases in the middle. CDR3 length: 15 amino acids. Germline V gene sequence: CDR1 MDHEN, CDR2 SYDVKM. The CDR3 bases are TGTGCCAGCAGTTTCCCAATAGCGGTTGACTACGAGCAGTACTTC. It is translated as CASSFPIAVDYEQYF.

This clonotype was seen at least ten times. The chain links TRBV24-1 to TRBJ2-5; a weak D match, TRBD2 (7 bases). The germline CDR1 and CDR2 sequences are KGHDR and SFDVKD. V was clipped by 6 bases and J by 4 bases, with 17 bases between them. The CDR3 has 15 amino acids. CDR3 amino acids: CATSFGGRGPETQYF. The CDR3 nucleotides are TGTGCCACCAGTTTCGGGGGGCGAGGCCCAGAGACCCAGTACTTC.

V is TRBV6-5 and J is TRBJ2-3; 10 bases fit TRBD2. Losses at the gene ends were 0 bases for V and 3 bases for J; bases not matched to a gene: 9. The CDR3 spans 18 residues. In germline, CDR1 is MNHEY, CDR2 SVGAGI. CDR3 bases: TGTGCCAGCAGTTACTCGTCAAGCGGGAGGGCCTGGACAGATACGCAGTATTTT. This gives the protein CASSYSSSGRAWTDTQYF.

The table lists this clonotype with many counts. The gene calls are TRBV20-1 and TRBJ2-5; no clear D. Trimming pared 0 bases from V and 4 bases from J, leaving 18 bases between. The CDR3 extends over 16 amino acids. Germline V CDR1 and CDR2: DFQATT, SNEGSKA (reference sequence). The CDR3 spells CSARDRSVGGRETQYF. CDR3 coding DNA: TGCAGTGCTAGAGATCGGTCAGTGGGCGGCAGAGAGACCCAGTACTTC.

In its sample, this clonotype was seen many times. The chain couples TRBV11-3 to TRBJ2-2; the match to TRBD2 covers 14 bases. The V gene end was trimmed by 9 bases and the J gene end by 2 bases; junction bases not matched to a gene: 8. The CDR3 spans 17 residues. CDR1 SGHNT and CDR2 YENEEA come from the germline V gene. The CDR3: CASTPGLAGVNTGELFF. The CDR3 DNA is TGTGCCAGTACACCGGGACTAGCGGGAGTAAACACCGGGGAGCTGTTTTTT.